The present entry profiles one TCR beta chain with its context. TCRdb re-called the 5' RACE reads and shows each CDR3 protein once, DNA omitted. This sample's table reports 150,000 to 200,000 distinct CDR3 sequences. The CDR3 covers 18 residues. The germline CDR1 and CDR2 sequences are SGHRS and YFSETQ. The source of the sample is a study of T cells expressing NK-cell markers. The sequencing sample was made of blood T cells: a sorted CD56 or NKG2C T cell subset, CD4+ or CD8+ T cells, or bulk PBMC T cells (not recorded which). The chain links TRBV5-1 to TRBJ2-3; TCRdb outputs TRBD2, but without DNA this stays unchecked. The sequence was obtained from a man aged 18 to 69 in good health. The CDR3: CASRSWTSGGAGTDTQYF.